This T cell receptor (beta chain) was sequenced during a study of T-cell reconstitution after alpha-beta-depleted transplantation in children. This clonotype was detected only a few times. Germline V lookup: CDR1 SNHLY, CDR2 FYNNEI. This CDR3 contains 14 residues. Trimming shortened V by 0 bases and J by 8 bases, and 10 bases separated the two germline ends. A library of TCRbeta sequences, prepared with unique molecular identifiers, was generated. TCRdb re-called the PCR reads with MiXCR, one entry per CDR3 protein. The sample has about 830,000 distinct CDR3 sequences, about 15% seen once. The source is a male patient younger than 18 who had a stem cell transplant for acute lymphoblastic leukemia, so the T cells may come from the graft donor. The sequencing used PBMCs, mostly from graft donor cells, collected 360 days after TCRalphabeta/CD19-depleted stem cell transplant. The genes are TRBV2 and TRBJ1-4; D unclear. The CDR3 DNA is TGTGCCAGCAGTGAAGCCCCGTCCAGCGAAAAACTGTTTTTT. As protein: CASSEAPSSEKLFF.